Following are 21 T cell receptor beta chains from one sample sequenced in a study of vaccination effects on CD4 cells after COVID-19. Assay used: immunoSEQ multiplex PCR; TCRdb lists only in-frame clones, some missing. The table shows about 40,000 clones, with around 73% occurring only once. At the end of around 11 days of culture, CD4+ T cells were isolated. Everyone in the study got two shots of either the BNT162b2 or mRNA-1273 vaccine. These receptors' targets are unknown. The sequencing here drew on CD4+ T cells from PBMCs cultured without peptide, taken after COVID-19 vaccination. The receptors here all came from a human donor who received a COVID-19 vaccine.

A single count supports this clone. The chain recombines TRBV19 with TRBJ2-7; D gene uncertain. The CDR3 spans 15 residues. Trimming pared 5 bases from V and 1 base from J, leaving 15 bases between. Germline V CDR1 and CDR2: LNHDA, SQIVND (reference sequence). The DNA for the CDR3 is TGTGCCAGTAGTCCCCGGGCGAAAAGGTCCTACGAGCAGTACTTC. Protein product: CASSPRAKRSYEQYF.

The chain couples TRBV21-1 to TRBJ2-4; TRBD1 was called by the table and not checked on the DNA. TRBV21-1 is reported as a pseudogene. The CDR3 totals 16 residues. Here the CDR3 reads CASSNWAGGPKNIQYF. The CDR3 coding sequence is TGTGCCAGCAGCAACTGGGCAGGGGGCCCCAAAAACATTCAGTACTTC.

V is TRBV6-7 and J is TRBJ1-2, with a weak D call TRBD1 (5 bases). TRBV6-7 is an open reading frame whose function is uncertain. The CDR3 has 14 amino acids. With 5 bases removed from V and 4 bases from J, the gap between germline ends came to 14 bases. The CDR3 loop reads CASSDLDSPYGYTF. In nucleotides, the CDR3 is TGTGCCAGCAGTGATCTAGACAGCCCCTATGGCTACACCTTC.

The chain carries TRBV5-4 and TRBJ2-5; no firm D call. The germline gives CDR1 SGHNT, CDR2 YYREEE (reference sequence). With 1 base removed from V and 2 bases from J, the gap between germline ends came to 0 bases. There are 11 residues in the CDR3. The CDR3 sequence is CASSLQETQYF. The CDR3 DNA reads as TGTGCCAGCAGCTTGCAAGAGACCCAGTACTTC.

The chain links TRBV7-2 to TRBJ2-7; 9 nucleotides agree with TRBD1. CDR1 and CDR2 from the germline V gene are SGHTA and FQGNSA. Germline trimming cut 4 bases from V and 4 bases from J; bases unmatched to any gene: 5. This CDR3 region has 14 residues. CDR3 nucleotides: TGTGCCAGCAGCTGGCAGACAGGGGGGTACGAGCAGTACTTC. Protein product: CASSWQTGGYEQYF.

J is TRBJ1-1 and V is TRBV7-8; D unclear. This CDR3 has 15 residues. V lost 1 base and J lost 1, with 10 bases in between. CDR1 and CDR2 (germline): SGHVS, FQNEAQ. The CDR3 sequence: CASSLGSGWNTEAFF. For the CDR3, the DNA is TGTGCCAGCAGCTTAGGTTCAGGATGGAACACTGAAGCTTTCTTT.

This chain links TRBV5-1 with TRBJ2-7; 7 bases line up with TRBD1. With V trimmed by 5 bases and J by 0 bases, 11 bases remained unmatched. This CDR3 has 16 amino acids. The germline gives CDR1 SGHRS, CDR2 YFSETQ. For the CDR3, the DNA is TGCGCCAGCAGTCTTGCAATCGGGACAGTCTCCTACGAGCAGTACTTC. It yields the protein CASSLAIGTVSYEQYF.

The chain couples TRBV5-6 to TRBJ2-7; D gene uncertain. Germline V lookup: CDR1 SGHDT, CDR2 YYEEEE. This CDR3 is 12 amino acids long. Between the trimmed V and J ends, which lost 2 bases and 4 bases, there was a span of 7 bases. The CDR3 region has the DNA TGTGCCAGCAGCTTATATATGTACGAGCAGTACTTC. Its translation: CASSLYMYEQYF.

This clone was counted only a few times. The J gene is TRBJ2-7, the V gene TRBV3-1 (or the pseudogene TRBV3-2); D unresolved. V lost 0 bases and J lost 1, with 10 bases in between. CDR1 and CDR2 (germline): LGHDT, YNNKEL (reference sequence). The CDR3 loop spans 15 amino acids. The CDR3 DNA sequence: TGTGCCAGCAGCCAAGATTCCGCTAGGTCCTACGAGCAGTACTTC. Protein product: CASSQDSARSYEQYF.

The chain recombines TRBV12-5 with TRBJ2-3; a possible D gene is TRBD1 (6 bases). The CDR3 extends over 17 amino acids. Looked up from germline, CDR1 is LGHNT and CDR2 is FRNRAP. V dropped 7 bases and J dropped 6 bases, with 26 bases sitting between them. CDR3 sequence reads: CASARQVSSRGEDTQYF. CDR3 nucleotide sequence: TGTGCTAGTGCCAGACAGGTGTCGTCCCGTGGGGAGGATACGCAGTATTTT.

The chain has TRBV2 and TRBJ1-2; 9 bases align to TRBD1. Germline V gene sequence: CDR1 SNHLY, CDR2 FYNNEI. After removal of 9 bases from V and 8 bases from J, the junction contained 13 bases not matched to a gene. CDR3 size: 14 residues. Written as DNA, the CDR3 is TGTGCCAGACAGTCACCCGGGACAGGGCCGGGCTACACCTTC. This gives the protein CARQSPGTGPGYTF.

This chain links TRBV7-9 with TRBJ2-7; TRBD1 matches at 10 bases. Germline V gives CDR1 SEHNR, CDR2 FQNEAQ (reference sequence). Trimming removed 2 bases from V and 6 bases from J; junction bases left unmatched: 4. The CDR3 spans 14 residues. The CDR3 region has the DNA TGTGCCAGCAGCTTACTTGGGACAGGGGTCGAGCAGTACTTC. This gives the protein CASSLLGTGVEQYF.

In this sample, this clone turned up a few times. The DNA for the CDR3 is TGTGCCAGCAGTCAACGTCCAAATGGGGGGGATTCACCCCTCCACTTT. Residues: CASSQRPNGGDSPLHF. The chain links TRBV5-5 to TRBJ1-6; D may be TRBD1 (5 bases). Germline assignment: CDR1 SGHKS and CDR2 YYEKEE (reference sequence). V was clipped by 5 bases and J by 8 bases, with 20 bases between them. The CDR3 is made up of 16 amino acids. Full variable domain (missing parts from reference TRBV5-5 and TRBJ1-6): DAGVTQSPTHLIKTRGQQVTLRCSPISGHKSVSWYQQVLGQGPQFIFQYYEKEERGRGNFPDRFSARQFPNYSSELNVNALLLGDSALYLCASSQRPNGGDSPLHFGNGTRLTVT.

The chain couples TRBV25-1 to TRBJ1-4; D is uncertain. The CDR3 has 11 residues. V gave up 4 bases and J gave up 8 bases, with 5 bases separating them. Germline assignment: CDR1 MGHDK and CDR2 SYGVNS. CDR3 loop: CASSGGEKLFF. CDR3 in DNA: TGTGCCAGCAGTGGGGGAGAAAAACTGTTTTTT.

The chain recombines TRBV27 with TRBJ2-6; the D call may be TRBD1 or TRBD2 (5 bases each). Germline-derived CDR1 and CDR2 are MNHEY and SMNVEV (reference sequence). The CDR3 spans 18 residues. V was cut by 7 bases and J by 2 bases, with 21 bases left in between. The CDR3 region is CASKFSVGPGAGANVLTF. The DNA for the CDR3 is TGTGCCAGCAAGTTCTCCGTGGGACCTGGGGCTGGGGCCAACGTCCTGACTTTC.

This chain connects TRBV19 to TRBJ2-7, with D possibly called TRBD1 or TRBD2 (5 bases each). The V end lost 5 bases, the J end lost 6 bases, and 17 bases lay between the germline ends. The germline V gene has CDR1 LNHDA and CDR2 SQIVND (reference sequence). The CDR3 has 14 amino acids. The CDR3 DNA is TGTGCCAGTAGTGGGACCCGGTCAAGCCTCGAGCAGTACTTC. This gives the protein CASSGTRSSLEQYF.

This chain links TRBV6-5 with TRBJ1-2; D not certain. V lost 4 bases and J 6 bases, leaving 18 bases between the germline ends. The length of the CDR3 is 15 residues. Germline V gene data show CDR1 as MNHEY and CDR2 as SVGAGI. CDR3 loop: CASSSGWGNQDGYTF. The CDR3 DNA reads as TGTGCCAGCAGTTCGGGCTGGGGAAATCAAGATGGCTACACCTTC.

This clone was counted between two and nine times. The chain combines TRBV3-1 (or the pseudogene TRBV3-2) with TRBJ1-5; D gene uncertain. Per germline, CDR1 LGHDT and CDR2 YNNKEL (reference sequence). V was cut by 8 bases and J by 0 bases, with 5 bases left in between. The CDR3 has 12 amino acids. CDR3 nucleotide sequence: TGTGCCAGCGGAACTAGCAATCAGCCCCAGCATTTT. It codes for CASGTSNQPQHF.

This chain connects TRBV6-6 to TRBJ1-1; 7 bases map to TRBD1. This CDR3 contains 14 residues. The V and J ends lost 0 bases and 3 bases, in that order; junction bases with no gene match: 1. Germline V gene sequence: CDR1 MNHNY, CDR2 SVGAGI (reference sequence). The CDR3 DNA is TGTGCCAGCAGTTACTCGACAGGGTACACTGAAGCTTTCTTT. It is translated as CASSYSTGYTEAFF.

CDR3 in amino acids: CASSSRGQGVYGYTF. In nucleotides, the CDR3 is TGCGCCAGCAGCAGTCGTGGACAGGGTGTCTATGGCTACACCTTC. The chain links TRBV5-1 to TRBJ1-2, with 8 bases that match TRBD1. CDR1 and CDR2 (germline): SGHRS, YFSETQ. V gave up 4 bases and J gave up 4 bases; unmatched junction bases: 9. The CDR3 sequence is 15 residues long.

This clone was observed a handful of times. Other DNA sequences in this specimen translate into the identical CDR3. This chain connects TRBV10-3 to TRBJ1-3; maybe TRBD1 (5 bases). Trimming removed 6 bases from V and 0 bases from J, with 6 bases in between. The CDR3 extends over 13 amino acids. Germline V lookup: CDR1 ENHRY, CDR2 SYGVKD. CDR3 in amino acids: CAIRDSSGNTIYF. The CDR3, as DNA: TGTGCCATCAGAGACAGCTCTGGAAACACCATATATTTT.